A selection of T cell receptor beta chains follows, all from one sample in a study of control samples from healthy donors and cancer patients. The method was immunoSEQ multiplex PCR; TCRdb's version includes in-frame clones alone and lacks a portion of them. Here the sample spans 150,000 to 200,000 clones, 91% being singletons. What was sequenced was blood. These receptors originate from a woman in her twenties or thirties in good health. The CDR3 runs from the conserved cysteine through the conserved F or W. D genes are given only for firm matches. A row's size may be missing; if present it is once, few, many or a size class.

d_call	v_call	j_call	clone_size	cdr3_aa	cdr3_nt
-	TRBV12-3/TRBV12-4	TRBJ2-7	few	CASSKIYEQYF	TGTGCCAGCAGTAAGATCTACGAGCAGTACTTC
TRBD2	TRBV12-5	TRBJ2-7	once	CASGLVTGGGYEQYF	TGTGCTAGTGGTTTGGTCACCGGGGGGGGCTACGAGCAGTACTTC
TRBD1	TRBV3-1/TRBV3-2	TRBJ2-1	-	CASSDRGPYNEQFF	TGTGCCAGCAGCGACAGGGGGCCCTACAATGAGCAGTTCTTC
-	TRBV11-2	TRBJ1-5	-	CASSLGGGSNQPQHF	TGTGCCAGCAGCTTAGGTGGAGGTAGCAATCAGCCCCAGCATTTT
-	TRBV18	TRBJ2-3	-	CASSPRGGTDTQYF	TGTGCCAGCTCACCACGAGGGGGCACAGATACGCAGTATTTT
-	TRBV20-1	TRBJ1-3	-	CSASSGGDRNTIYF	TGCAGTGCTAGTTCGGGGGGCGATCGAAACACCATATATTTT
TRBD1	TRBV2	TRBJ1-5	once	CASSSDRGRQPQHF	TGTGCCAGCAGTTCGGACAGGGGGCGGCAGCCCCAGCATTTT
-	TRBV28	TRBJ2-6	-	CASSLSTPSGANVLTF	TGTGCCAGCAGTTTATCGACTCCATCTGGGGCCAACGTCCTGACTTTC
-	TRBV3-1/TRBV3-2	TRBJ2-3	-	CASSQVGGDTQYF	TGTGCCAGCAGCCAAGTAGGAGGAGATACGCAGTATTTT
-	TRBV28	TRBJ1-1	-	CASSLGAFTEAFF	TGTGCCAGCAGTTTAGGGGCTTTCACTGAAGCTTTCTTT
TRBD2	TRBV6-4	TRBJ2-3	-	CASSRDLAGGPDTQYF	TGTGCCAGCAGTCGCGATCTAGCGGGGGGGCCAGATACGCAGTATTTT
TRBD2	TRBV7-6	TRBJ2-1	few	CASSVQSGRTNEQFF	TGTGCCAGCAGCGTCCAGAGCGGGAGAACCAATGAGCAGTTCTTC
-	TRBV19	TRBJ1-4	-	CASRPVATNEKLFF	TGTGCCAGTAGACCCGTTGCAACTAATGAAAAACTGTTTTTT
-	TRBV24-1	TRBJ2-1	-	CATMEGPYNEQFF	TGTGCCACCATGGAGGGTCCCTACAATGAGCAGTTCTTC
-	TRBV24-1	TRBJ2-1	-	CATSEAGYNEQFF	TGTGCCACCAGTGAGGCGGGCTACAATGAGCAGTTCTTC